The source of this TCR beta chain is a study of T cell clonality in common variable immunodeficiency. V was cut by 2 bases and J by 0 bases, with 8 bases left in between. Germline assignment: CDR1 MNHNS and CDR2 SASEGT. The CDR3 runs 15 residues. The table lists this clone with many counts. The sequenced fragment ends 3 residues before the CDR3 boundary, so the rest is inferred from the germline J gene. The protocol was immunoSEQ multiplex PCR, while the TCRdb copy is restricted to in-frame clones and leaves out a portion. There are about 39,000 clones in the sample, none observed a single time. J is TRBJ1-3 and V is TRBV6-1, with D hard to call. Material for sequencing was peripheral blood mononuclear cells. The source is a person aged 18 to 75 in good health. The DNA read from the CDR3 is TGTGCCAGCAGTGAATTGGCAATCTCTGGAAACACC. Translating it yields CASSELAISGNT. The complete CDR3 protein is CASSELAISGNTIYF.